A single sample is the source of the 2 T cell receptor beta chains below, sequenced in a study of STAT5B mutations in CD4+ large granular lymphocyte leukemia. Using immunoSEQ multiplex PCR, the repertoire was profiled, and TCRdb retains in-frame clones only, with some absent. The sample includes about 31,000 clones, less than 80% of them seen just once. Sequences were obtained from CD4+ T cells from blood buffy coats. Receptors originate from a human donor in good health.

This chain joins TRBV5-1 and TRBJ2-3, with 13 bases identical to TRBD2. Germline loops: CDR1 SGHRS, CDR2 YFSETQ. The CDR3 sequence is 17 residues long. Trimming took 2 bases from V and 5 from J; bases not matched to a gene: 8. CDR3 in DNA: TGCGCCAGCAGCTTCCGTACTAGCGGGGGGGCGAAAGATACGCAGTATTTT. Translated: CASSFRTSGGAKDTQYF. The variable domain in full, completed from reference TRBV5-1 and TRBJ2-3, reads KAGVTQTPRYLIKTRGQQVTLSCSPISGHRSVSWYQQTPGQGLQFLFEYFSETQRNKGNFPGRFSGRQFSNSRSEMNVSTLELGDSALYLCASSFRTSGGAKDTQYFGPGTRLTVL.

This clone was seen once. The rearrangement links TRBV7-2 to TRBJ1-2; TRBD1 agrees at 12 bases. Germline V gene sequence: CDR1 SGHTA, CDR2 FQGNSA. Trimming removed 3 bases from V and 5 bases from J; junction bases left unmatched: 13. This CDR3 spans 18 amino acids. CDR3 DNA: TGTGCCAGCAGCTTTAAATCCGCCGGGACAGGGGGCGGGTATGGCTACACCTTC. Its protein product is CASSFKSAGTGGGYGYTF.